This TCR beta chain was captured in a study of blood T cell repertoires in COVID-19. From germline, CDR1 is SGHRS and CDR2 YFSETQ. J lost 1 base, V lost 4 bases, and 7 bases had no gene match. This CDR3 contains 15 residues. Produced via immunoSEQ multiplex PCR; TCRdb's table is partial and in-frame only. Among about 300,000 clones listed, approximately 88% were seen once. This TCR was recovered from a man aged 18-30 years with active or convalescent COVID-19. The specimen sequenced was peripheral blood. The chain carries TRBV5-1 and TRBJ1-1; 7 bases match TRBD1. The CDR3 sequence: CASSHTGTANTEAFF. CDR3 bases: TGCGCCAGCAGCCACACCGGGACAGCGAACACTGAAGCTTTCTTT. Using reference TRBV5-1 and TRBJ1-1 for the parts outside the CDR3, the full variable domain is KAGVTQTPRYLIKTRGQQVTLSCSPISGHRSVSWYQQTPGQGLQFLFEYFSETQRNKGNFPGRFSGRQFSNSRSEMNVSTLELGDSALYLCASSHTGTANTEAFFGQGTRLTVV.